The T cell receptor beta chain described here comes from a study of neoadjuvant anti-PD-1 for oral cavity cancer. Germline-derived CDR1 and CDR2 are MNHEY and SMNVEV (reference sequence). The V segment lost 2 bases and the J segment 4 bases; nucleotides outside the gene matches: 3. The CDR3 spans 15 residues. Patients had HPV-negative, locally advanced oral cavity squamous cell carcinoma. On this clone: What it recognizes is unknown.

Assay: immunoSEQ multiplex PCR; the TCRdb copy retains only in-frame clones and omits some. The sample has roughly 67,000 clones, around 80% seen once. General study findings and limits: Only a few patients per response group were TCR-analyzed; validation needed.

The sequenced sample was PBMCs, obtained before nivolumab (anti-PD-1) treatment. The chain combines TRBV27 with TRBJ2-1, with 9 bases matching TRBD1. The sequence derives from a person between 40 and 79 years old with oral cavity squamous cell carcinoma. CDR3: CASSLIQGAYNEQFF. The CDR3 DNA is TGTGCCAGCAGTTTAATACAGGGGGCTTACAATGAGCAGTTCTTC.